Following are 29 T cell receptor beta chains from one sample sequenced in a study of T-cell memory formation after mild COVID-19. TCRdb reprocessed the 5' RACE reads with MiXCR, giving one entry per CDR3 protein. The table includes about 350,000 distinct CDR3 sequences, approximately 15% detected once. Sequenced: PBMCs or a T cell subset sorted from them (not recorded which). These receptors came from a man aged 18 to 29 who had mild COVID-19 (a few samples of this study predate the infection). Cell type and time point are not known.

The chain combines TRBV7-6 with TRBJ2-1, with D unresolved. The CDR3 has 12 residues. Trimming took off 1 base at V and 10 bases at J, with 8 bases between the two ends. CDR1 is SGHVS, CDR2 FNYEAQ, per germline. Written as DNA, the CDR3 is TGTGCCAGCAGCTTAGGAGAGAGGGAGCAGTTCTTC. Translation gives CASSLGEREQFF.

This clonotype was counted between two and nine times. V gene TRBV4-1 combines with J gene TRBJ1-2; possibly TRBD1 for D (6 bases). Deletions cut 3 bases from V and 4 bases from J, with 9 bases between. The germline V gene has CDR1 MGHRA and CDR2 YSYEKL. CDR3 length: 13 residues. CDR3 sequence reads: CASSHQGTYGYTF. CDR3 bases: TGCGCCAGCAGCCATCAGGGGACCTATGGCTACACCTTC.

This clonotype has only a few counts. This chain joins TRBV5-1 and TRBJ2-4; a weak D match, TRBD2 (7 bases). CDR1 and CDR2 from the germline V gene are SGHRS and YFSETQ. V gave up 4 bases and J gave up 7 bases, with 21 bases separating them. The CDR3 extends over 16 amino acids. The CDR3 region has the DNA TGCGCCAGCAGCGGAGGGGGGGCCTCCCTAAGTAACATTCAGTACTTC. It encodes CASSGGGASLSNIQYF.

This chain uses TRBV7-9 with TRBJ1-6, with D possibly TRBD1 on 5 matching bases. The CDR3 is 13 residues long. Trimming took off 5 bases at V and 13 bases at J, with 15 bases between the two ends. CDR1 and CDR2 from the germline V gene are SEHNR and FQNEAQ (reference sequence). The DNA for the CDR3 is TGTGCCAGCAGCCGAGGGACGCCTTCCCCCCTCCACTTT. Its protein is CASSRGTPSPLHF.

This clonotype has at least ten counts. The J gene is TRBJ1-2, the V gene TRBV11-2; 8 bases fit TRBD1. The V and J ends lost 5 bases and 4 bases, in that order; junction bases with no gene match: 6. The CDR3 is made up of 14 amino acids. CDR1 SGHAT and CDR2 FQNNGV come from the germline V gene. The CDR3 here is CASSARTGSYGYTF. CDR3 nucleotides: TGTGCCAGCAGCGCCCGGACAGGGAGCTATGGCTACACCTTC.

This clonotype was counted only a few times. The chain joins TRBV28 to TRBJ1-1, with D unresolved. Per the germline V gene, CDR1 is MDHEN and CDR2 is SYDVKM. V lost 6 bases and J lost 11, with 19 bases in between. The CDR3 extends over 13 amino acids. CDR3 residues: CASSPLTGRGAFF. For the CDR3, the DNA is TGTGCCAGCAGCCCATTGACGGGAAGAGGGGCTTTCTTT.

This clonotype was seen only a few times. This rearrangement joins TRBV6-1 to TRBJ2-1, with D uncertain. V lost 4 bases to trimming and J lost 0 bases, with 4 bases between them. CDR3 length: 13 amino acids. CDR1 and CDR2 from the germline V gene are MNHNS and SASEGT. The CDR3 coding sequence is TGTGCCAGCAGTGCTAACTCCTACAATGAGCAGTTCTTC. This sequence encodes CASSANSYNEQFF.

This chain connects TRBV7-8 to TRBJ1-4; D unclear. The germline CDR1 and CDR2 sequences are SGHVS and FQNEAQ. The CDR3 covers 16 residues. V was shortened by 5 bases and J by 5 bases, with 18 bases between the two germline ends. The CDR3 spells CASSLYYRANNEKLFF. CDR3 DNA sequence: TGTGCCAGCAGCCTGTACTACCGGGCTAACAATGAAAAACTGTTTTTT.

The rearrangement uses TRBV18 and TRBJ1-3; TRBD1 is a possible D gene (5 bases). Trimming took off 6 bases at V and 0 bases at J, with 18 bases between the two ends. Germline values: CDR1 KGHSH, CDR2 LQKENI. The CDR3 is made up of 17 amino acids. CDR3 residues: CASSPNFRGISGNTIYF. The CDR3 nucleotides are TGTGCCAGCTCTCCAAATTTCCGGGGCATCTCTGGAAACACCATATATTTT.

A few counts support this clonotype. The chain has TRBV10-1 and TRBJ2-7; 12 nucleotides align to TRBD1. The CDR3 is 15 amino acids. The germline V gene encodes CDR1 WNHNN and CDR2 SYGVQD (reference sequence). V was clipped by 4 bases and J by 4 bases; unmatched bases: 5. CDR3 protein: CASSVGTGGKYEQYF. In DNA, the CDR3 is TGCGCCAGCAGTGTGGGGACAGGGGGCAAATACGAGCAGTACTTC.

This clonotype occurred a few times. The chain is built from TRBV7-2 and TRBJ1-1; weak D call: TRBD1 (6 bases). This CDR3 has 14 amino acids. V was cut by 4 bases and J by 1 base, with 10 bases left in between. The germline gives CDR1 SGHTA, CDR2 FQGNSA. The CDR3 loop is CASSWTVRNTEAFF. CDR3 DNA sequence: TGTGCCAGCAGCTGGACAGTGAGGAACACTGAAGCTTTCTTT.

This chain connects TRBV5-1 to TRBJ2-1; no definite D call. V shed 3 bases and J shed 10 bases, with 17 bases lying between them. This CDR3 spans 14 amino acids. Germline V gene lookup returns CDR1 SGHRS and CDR2 YFSETQ. For the CDR3, the DNA is TGCGCCAGCAGCTCCCGCCAGCCCTATGGAGAGCAGTTCTTC. Its translation is CASSSRQPYGEQFF.

V gene TRBV7-2 combines with J gene TRBJ2-7, with D possibly matching TRBD2 (6 bases). The CDR3 length is 15 residues. Deletions cut 1 base from V and 0 bases from J, with 10 bases between. Per germline, CDR1 SGHTA and CDR2 FQGNSA. CDR3 in amino acids: CASSLVGGYSYEQYF. For the CDR3, the DNA is TGTGCCAGCAGCTTAGTCGGGGGATACTCCTACGAGCAGTACTTC.

This clonotype was recorded at least ten times. The chain is built from TRBV7-9 and TRBJ1-5; tentative D call: TRBD1 (6 bases). Trimming shortened V by 5 bases and J by 6 bases, and 11 bases separated the two germline ends. The CDR3 is 13 amino acids. Germline assignment: CDR1 SEHNR and CDR2 FQNEAQ (reference sequence). As DNA, the CDR3 is TGTGCCAGCAGCGAAGGGGGTTCTCAGCCCCAGCATTTT. Protein sequence: CASSEGGSQPQHF.

The V and J genes are TRBV29-1 and TRBJ2-2; 11 bases are a match to TRBD1. The CDR3 spans 13 residues. Trimming took 7 bases from V and 5 from J; bases not matched to a gene: 3. CDR1 is SQVTM and CDR2 is ANQGSEA in the germline V gene. CDR3 DNA: TGCAGCGGAGGGACAGGGGGTACCGGGGAGCTGTTTTTT. Its protein product is CSGGTGGTGELFF.

This clonotype turned up a few times. The rearrangement joins TRBV7-2 to TRBJ2-3; a possible D gene is TRBD1 (5 bases). V lost 3 bases and J lost 6, with 19 bases in between. This CDR3 comprises 16 residues. Looked up from germline, CDR1 is SGHTA and CDR2 is FQGNSA. Written as DNA, the CDR3 is TGTGCCAGCAGCTTTAGGCAGGGCGGTTTCGGGGATACGCAGTATTTT. Protein: CASSFRQGGFGDTQYF.

The J gene is TRBJ1-2, the V gene TRBV10-2; the D is unclear. V was shortened by 2 bases and J by 8 bases, with 18 bases between the two germline ends. This CDR3 region has 15 residues. Germline CDR1 and CDR2: WSHSY and SAAADI. The CDR3 nucleotides read TGCGCCAGCAGTGAGCGGTCCTCGGTAGCGGGAGGCTACACCTTC. As protein: CASSERSSVAGGYTF.

This clonotype was counted a few times. The chain combines TRBV12-5 with TRBJ2-3; 7 bases match TRBD2. CDR3 length: 16 residues. Germline CDR1 and CDR2: LGHNT and FRNRAP. Trimming cost V 6 bases and J 4 bases; bases outside gene matches: 13. The CDR3 nucleotides are TGTGCTAGTGGCCGGGGGGTGAGGACAACCCCAGATACGCAGTATTTT. Translating gives CASGRGVRTTPDTQYF.

The chain recombines TRBV27 with TRBJ1-1; 10 bases align to TRBD1. The V gene's germline CDR1 is MNHEY and CDR2 SMNVEV (reference sequence). V gave up 5 bases and J gave up 6 bases; unmatched junction bases: 6. This CDR3 contains 14 residues. The CDR3 reads CASSPDRGRAEAFF. The CDR3 nucleotides are TGTGCCAGCAGTCCTGACAGGGGGCGGGCTGAAGCTTTCTTT.

The chain is built from TRBV5-6 and TRBJ2-1; 12 bases agree with TRBD2. The CDR3 spans 17 residues. Germline V gene data show CDR1 as SGHDT and CDR2 as YYEEEE. V gave up 1 base and J gave up 3 bases; unmatched junction bases: 5. CDR3: CASSLMTSGGFYNEQFF. The CDR3 nucleotides read TGTGCCAGCAGCTTGATGACTAGCGGGGGATTCTACAATGAGCAGTTCTTC.

This clonotype was seen a few times. V and J are TRBV6-5 and TRBJ2-4; the D call may be TRBD1 or TRBD2 (6 bases each). The V end lost 0 bases, the J end lost 2 bases, and 8 bases lay between the germline ends. CDR1 is MNHEY, CDR2 SVGAGI, per germline. The CDR3 extends over 15 amino acids. CDR3 DNA: TGTGCCAGCAGTTACTCAGGGGGGACCAAAAACATTCAGTACTTC. It codes for CASSYSGGTKNIQYF.

This clonotype was seen many times. The junction departs from the called germline gene at one end, perhaps through a read error. The chain carries TRBV18 and TRBJ2-5; the D gene is possibly TRBD2 (5 bases). Germline V gene sequence: CDR1 KGHSH, CDR2 LQKENI. The CDR3 contains 13 residues. The CDR3 DNA sequence: TGCGCCAGCAGCCCCCCAGGAGGCGAGACCCAGTACTTC. It encodes CASSPPGGETQYF.

In this sample, this clonotype turned up many times. The chain links TRBV20-1 to TRBJ2-1; D is unresolved. This CDR3 has 13 residues. CDR1 is DFQATT, CDR2 SNEGSKA, per germline (reference sequence). The V end lost 2 bases, the J end lost 8 bases, and 13 bases lay between the germline ends. The chain's CDR3 is CSARPAQVHEQFF. The CDR3 nucleotides are TGCAGTGCTAGACCCGCCCAGGTCCATGAGCAGTTCTTC.

The table lists this clonotype with a few counts. The rearrangement joins TRBV6-2 or TRBV6-3 to TRBJ2-4; D is ambiguous. Per germline, CDR1 MNHEY and CDR2 SVGEGT. The CDR3 spans 18 residues. V shed 0 bases and J shed 3 bases, with 18 bases lying between them. CDR3 nucleotides: TGTGCCAGCAGTTACTCGATGAGGTCAGGTGGAGACAAAAACATTCAGTACTTC. Amino acid sequence: CASSYSMRSGGDKNIQYF.

This clonotype was observed a few times. The chain recombines TRBV19 with TRBJ1-1; maybe TRBD1 (6 bases). The V end lost 7 bases, the J end lost 2 bases, and 17 bases lay between the germline ends. Germline-derived CDR1 and CDR2 are LNHDA and SQIVND (reference sequence). The CDR3 covers 15 residues. CDR3 sequence (DNA): TGTGCCAGTATCACGATAGGACAGACCAACACTGAAGCTTTCTTT. This translates into CASITIGQTNTEAFF. The whole variable domain, filled in from reference TRBV19 and TRBJ1-1, reads DGGITQSPKYLFRKEGQNVTLSCEQNLNHDAMYWYRQDPGQGLRLIYYSQIVNDFQKGDIAEGYSVSREKKESFPLTVTSAQKNPTAFYLCASITIGQTNTEAFFGQGTRLTVV.

This sequence joins TRBV9 and TRBJ2-1, with D tentatively TRBD1 (6 bases). Germline CDR1 SGDLS, CDR2 YYNGEE. V lost 1 base, J lost 8 bases, and 10 bases lay in between. The CDR3 length is 13 residues. The CDR3 DNA sequence: TGTGCCAGCAGCGTACAGGGGTGGGATGAGCAGTTCTTC. Its translation: CASSVQGWDEQFF.

J is TRBJ2-3 and V is TRBV29-1, with 7 bases identical to TRBD1. Germline loops: CDR1 SQVTM, CDR2 ANQGSEA. V lost 4 bases to trimming and J lost 5 bases; unmatched junction nucleotides: 6. The CDR3 loop spans 13 amino acids. CDR3 residues: CSVVDRVGDTQYF. CDR3 DNA sequence: TGCAGCGTTGTAGACAGGGTTGGAGATACGCAGTATTTT.

This chain links TRBV29-1 with TRBJ2-1, with D possibly matching TRBD1 (6 bases). The CDR3 consists of 13 residues. Trimming pared 6 bases from V and 9 bases from J, leaving 18 bases between. CDR1 SQVTM and CDR2 ANQGSEA come from the germline V gene. The CDR3 DNA follows: TGCAGCGTACCCCGGGACACCTCGGGTGAGCAGTTCTTC. As protein: CSVPRDTSGEQFF.

The J gene is TRBJ1-6, the V gene TRBV7-6; 7 nucleotides match TRBD1. The CDR3 is 13 residues long. The germline gives CDR1 SGHVS, CDR2 FNYEAQ. Losses at the gene ends were 5 bases for V and 9 bases for J; bases not matched to a gene: 4. The chain's CDR3 is CASSQGQSSPLHF. CDR3 coding DNA: TGTGCCAGCAGCCAGGGACAGTCTTCACCCCTCCACTTT. The full variable domain, rest sourced from reference TRBV7-6 and TRBJ1-6, is GAGVSQSPRYKVTKRGQDVALRCDPISGHVSLYWYRQALGQGPEFLTYFNYEAQQDKSGLPNDRFSAERPEGSISTLTIQRTEQRDSAMYRCASSQGQSSPLHFGNGTRLTVT.